Below, 4 T cell receptor beta chains from the same sample are listed, as sequenced in a study of T-cell reconstitution after alpha-beta-depleted transplantation in children. Unique molecular identifiers were incorporated during preparation of the TCRbeta library. MiXCR, run by TCRdb on the PCR reads, gives a single entry per CDR3 protein. The data hold around 450,000 distinct CDR3 sequences, with 43% observed a single time. The sample was PBMCs, taken before TCRalphabeta/CD19-depleted stem cell transplant. These receptor sequences come from a girl aged 2-10 years with aplastic anemia, due to receive a stem cell transplant.

This clonotype was seen many times. This chain links TRBV5-1 with TRBJ2-3, with D possibly being TRBD2 (5 bases). The CDR3 runs 15 residues. V was cut by 4 bases and J by 2 bases, with 14 bases left in between. Germline CDR1 is SGHRS and CDR2 is YFSETQ. As DNA, the CDR3 is TGCGCCAGCAGCGCGGGCGAGGTCGTCACAGATACGCAGTATTTT. Translated, it gives CASSAGEVVTDTQYF.

This clonotype has a count of ten or more. The chain joins TRBV12-3 or TRBV12-4 to TRBJ2-5; perhaps TRBD1 as D (6 bases). CDR3 length equals 15 residues. V shed 5 bases and J shed 4 bases, with 17 bases lying between them. CDR3 amino acids: CASSPLQEGGETQYF. The CDR3, as DNA: TGTGCCAGCAGTCCCTTACAGGAAGGGGGAGAGACCCAGTACTTC.

This clonotype was seen more than once but under ten times. J is TRBJ2-5 and V is TRBV2, with D perhaps matching TRBD1 (6 bases). Germline CDR1 is SNHLY and CDR2 is FYNNEI. The CDR3 loop spans 15 amino acids. The ends were cut back, 1 base at V and 5 bases at J, with 14 bases in the middle. Here the CDR3 DNA reads TGTGCCAGCAGTGAAGACGGACAGCCGGGGGAGACCCAGTACTTC. Its translation is CASSEDGQPGETQYF.

The gene calls are TRBV6-1 and TRBJ1-2; 10 nucleotides agree with TRBD1. The CDR3 loop spans 15 amino acids. V shed 5 bases, J shed 2 bases, and the junction held 5 bases outside the gene matches. Germline CDR1 and CDR2: MNHNS and SASEGT. CDR3 loop: CASSRQGASNYGYTF. CDR3 nucleotides: TGTGCCAGCAGTCGACAGGGGGCTTCCAACTATGGCTACACCTTC.